This T cell receptor (beta chain) was recorded in a study of control samples from healthy donors and cancer patients. The protocol was immunoSEQ multiplex PCR, while the TCRdb copy is restricted to in-frame clones and leaves out a portion. The data contain roughly 80,000 clones, over 85% of them singletons. This CDR3 comprises 15 residues. Trimming cost V 4 bases and J 1 base, with 14 bases left between them. Germline CDR1 reads SGHRS; CDR2 reads YFSETQ. The sequenced sample consisted of blood. The receptor's source is a man aged 45 to 65 in good health. V usage is TRBV5-1 and J usage is TRBJ1-1, with D perhaps TRBD1 (6 bases). The CDR3 sequence: CASSASTGQNTEAFF. CDR3 nucleotide sequence: TGCGCCAGCAGCGCGTCCACGGGACAGAACACTGAAGCTTTCTTT. The full variable domain, rest sourced from reference TRBV5-1 and TRBJ1-1, is KAGVTQTPRYLIKTRGQQVTLSCSPISGHRSVSWYQQTPGQGLQFLFEYFSETQRNKGNFPGRFSGRQFSNSRSEMNVSTLELGDSALYLCASSASTGQNTEAFFGQGTRLTVV.